This is a list of T cell receptor beta chains from one sample in a study of cytomegalovirus exposure and HLA in healthy donors. Assay used: immunoSEQ multiplex PCR; TCRdb lists only in-frame clones, some missing. Of about 120,000 clones listed, over 60% were seen once; the top ten hold about 3.3%. The sequencing sample was made of PBMCs. The receptors come from a woman aged 25-40 years in good health and CMV-seropositive. The CDR3 runs from the conserved cysteine through the conserved F or W. D genes are given only for firm matches. Clone size is stated in some rows and not others, as once, few, many or a class when expanded.

>-|-|TRBJ1-5|TRBV2
TGTGCCAGCGGGAGCAGTAACAATCAGCCCCAGCATTTT
CASGSSNNQPQHF
>-|-|TRBJ1-5|TRBV6-1
TGTGCCAAGCCCGTTGCGGGCACGGCCCATCAGCCCCAGCATTTT
CAKPVAGTAHQPQHF
>-|TRBD2|TRBJ2-2|TRBV4-1
TGCGCCAGCAGCCAAAGGACTAGCGGGGGAGCCGGGGAGCTGTTTTTT
CASSQRTSGGAGELFF
>many|TRBD1|TRBJ2-2|TRBV7-2
TGTGCCAGCAGCTCGATTACAGGGGGCGCCGGGGAGCTGTTTTTT
CASSSITGGAGELFF
>-|-|TRBJ2-3|TRBV12-2
TGTGCAAGTCGGAAACACGAACCGGGACAAACCACAGATACGCAGTATTTT
CASRKHEPGQTTDTQYF
>-|-|TRBJ2-1|TRBV29-1
TGCAGCGTTGCCCGCGGCATCCCCTACAATGAGCAGTTCTTC
CSVARGIPYNEQFF
>few|-|TRBJ2-5|TRBV6-6
TGTGCCAGCAGCTACAAGACTAGTCCGCGCCAAGAGACCCAGTACTTC
CASSYKTSPRQETQYF
>-|-|TRBJ2-2|TRBV12-5
TGTGCTAGTGCAGGAATGAACACCGGGGAGCTGTTTTTT
CASAGMNTGELFF
>-|-|TRBJ1-5|TRBV7-9
TGTGCCAGCTCAGGGGACGAATATAGCAATCAGCCCCAGCATTTT
CASSGDEYSNQPQHF
>-|TRBD2|TRBJ2-5|TRBV11-3
TGTGCCAGCAGCTCAGGGACTAGCGGGGGTGAGACCCAGTACTTC
CASSSGTSGGETQYF
>-|TRBD1|TRBJ1-2|TRBV19
TGTGCCAGTAGCCTTGGACAGGGGAACTATGGCTACACCTTC
CASSLGQGNYGYTF
>-|TRBD1|TRBJ1-2|TRBV7-9
TGTGCCAGCAGCTTGGGGGGACAGGGCATGGGCTACACCTTC
CASSLGGQGMGYTF
>once|-|TRBJ1-6|TRBV4-3
TGCGCCAGCAGCCAAGGGAGGGTAAATTCACCCCTCCACTTT
CASSQGRVNSPLHF
>once|-|TRBJ1-2|TRBV30
TGTGCCTGGAGTCCCTCCTCAACATCCCGCGGCTACACCTTC
CAWSPSSTSRGYTF
>-|TRBD2|TRBJ2-1|TRBV19
TGTGCCAGGACAAGTTCCTGGGAGGGACGACTGGATGATGAGCAGTTCTTC
CARTSSWEGRLDDEQFF
>-|-|TRBJ1-1|TRBV11-1
TGTGCCAGCAGCAAAGGAGTAGGGGGGAACACTGAAGCTTTCTTT
CASSKGVGGNTEAFF
>-|-|TRBJ1-1|TRBV28
TGTGCCAGCAGTTTTAACTACGGGAACACTGAAGCTTTCTTT
CASSFNYGNTEAFF
>-|TRBD1|TRBJ2-1|TRBV7-2
TGTGCCAGCAGCTTAGGGAGGGACAGGTACAATGAGCAGTTCTTC
CASSLGRDRYNEQFF
>once|TRBD2|TRBJ2-5|TRBV2
TGTGCCAGGGGCGGTAGCGGGGGGGCTCGCATTCCTCCATACTTC
CARGGSGGARIPPYF